This T cell receptor (beta chain) was retrieved from a study of a mutant IDH1 vaccine in newly diagnosed glioma. Overall study context: Vaccination of patients was performed eight times, in weeks 1, 3, 5, 7, 11, 15, 19 and 23. Earlier treatment was radiotherapy, temozolomide, or both, with most getting both. Of the patients given treatment, about 62% were male and approximately 40% were female, and a mean age of around 41 years was recorded.

To note about this clone: Antigen: not known.

V was cut by 0 bases and J by 3 bases, with 9 bases left in between. Germline V gives CDR1 GTSNPN, CDR2 SVGIG (reference sequence). The CDR3 spans 13 residues. Noted time point: week 11, during vaccination. The investigators gave 300 ug of mutant IDH1 20-mer peptide in each vaccine dose, together with topical imiquimod. The donors' diagnosis was new WHO grade 3 or 4 astrocytoma that was IDH1-mutant and ATRX-lost. Generated by immunoSEQ multiplex PCR, the TCRdb table keeps only in-frame clones and is missing some. The table includes roughly 130,000 clones, 80% detected once. The chain carries TRBV30 and TRBJ2-7; D is unclear. The starting material was PBMCs, obtained from a glioma patient whose treatment included an IDH1 peptide vaccine. This sequence was found in a man between 35 and 55 years old with glioma. Here the CDR3 reads CAWSVLGNYEQYF. The CDR3 DNA reads TGTGCCTGGAGTGTACTGGGGAACTACGAGCAGTACTTC.